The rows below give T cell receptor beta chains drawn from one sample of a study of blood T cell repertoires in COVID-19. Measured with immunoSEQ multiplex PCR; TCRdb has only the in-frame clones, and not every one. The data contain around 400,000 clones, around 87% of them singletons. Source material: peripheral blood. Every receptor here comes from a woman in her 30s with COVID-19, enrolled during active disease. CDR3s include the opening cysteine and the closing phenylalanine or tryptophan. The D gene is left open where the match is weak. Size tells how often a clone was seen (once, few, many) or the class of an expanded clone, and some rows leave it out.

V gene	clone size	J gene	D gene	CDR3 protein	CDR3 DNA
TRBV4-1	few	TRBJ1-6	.	CASSQDRAWSPLHF	TGCGCCAGCAGCCAAGATCGCGCTTGGTCACCCCTCCACTTT
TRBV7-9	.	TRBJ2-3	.	CASSSFMSSDTQYF	TGTGCCAGCAGCTCATTCATGAGTTCAGATACGCAGTATTTT
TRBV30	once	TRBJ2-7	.	CACTRVTYEQYF	TGTGCCTGTACCAGGGTGACCTACGAGCAGTACTTC
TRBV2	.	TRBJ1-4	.	CASLGVVNEKLFF	TGTGCCAGTCTGGGAGTTGTAAATGAAAAACTGTTTTTT
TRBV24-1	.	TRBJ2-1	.	CATSDLRQGSGYEQFF	TGTGCCACCAGTGATTTGAGGCAGGGGTCGGGATATGAGCAGTTCTTC
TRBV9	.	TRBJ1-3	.	CASSVSTGSIGNTIYF	TGTGCCAGCAGCGTTTCTACGGGATCGATTGGAAACACCATATATTTT
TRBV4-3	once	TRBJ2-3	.	CASSLDSGVASTDTQYF	TGCGCCAGCAGCCTGGACAGCGGCGTTGCTAGCACAGATACGCAGTATTTT
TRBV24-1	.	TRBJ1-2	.	CATSAPPQDYGYTF	TGTGCCACCAGCGCTCCACCGCAGGACTATGGCTACACCTTC
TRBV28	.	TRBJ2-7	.	CASSPQRQSYEQYF	TGTGCCAGCAGTCCTCAGAGGCAGTCCTACGAGCAGTACTTC
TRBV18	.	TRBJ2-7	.	CASSREESSYEQYF	TGTGCCAGCTCACGGGAGGAGAGCTCCTACGAGCAGTACTTC
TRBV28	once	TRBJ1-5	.	CASRASNQPQHF	TGTGCCAGCAGAGCCAGCAATCAGCCCCAGCATTTT
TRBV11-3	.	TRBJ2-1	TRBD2	CASSRTSGSEQFF	TGTGCCAGCAGCCGGACTAGCGGGAGTGAGCAGTTCTTC
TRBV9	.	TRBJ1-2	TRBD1	CASSLVDRGYGYTF	TGTGCCAGCAGCCTAGTGGACAGGGGTTATGGCTACACCTTC
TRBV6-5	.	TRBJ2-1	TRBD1	CASSYLRTGEQFF	TGTGCCAGCAGTTACCTTCGGACAGGGGAGCAGTTCTTC
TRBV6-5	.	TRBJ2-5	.	CASKTSSLETQYF	TGTGCCAGCAAAACTTCCTCCCTAGAGACCCAGTACTTC
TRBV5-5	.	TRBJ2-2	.	CASSFGRNTGELFF	TGTGCCAGCAGCTTTGGCAGGAACACCGGGGAGCTGTTTTTT
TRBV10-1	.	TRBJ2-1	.	CASSFTLNNEQFF	TGCGCCAGCAGTTTTACTCTTAACAATGAGCAGTTCTTC
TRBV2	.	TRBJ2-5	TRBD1	CASRLTGGEFETQYF	TGTGCCAGCAGGTTGACAGGGGGCGAATTTGAGACCCAGTACTTC
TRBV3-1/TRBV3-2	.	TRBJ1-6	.	CASSQQTGTYSPLHF	TGTGCCAGCAGCCAGCAGACGGGGACTTATTCACCCCTCCACTTT
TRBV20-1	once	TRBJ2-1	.	CSASSGYNEQFF	TGCAGTGCTAGTTCGGGATATAATGAGCAGTTCTTC
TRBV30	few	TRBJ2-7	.	CAWTRGGPYEQYF	TGTGCCTGGACGAGGGGGGGTCCCTACGAGCAGTACTTC
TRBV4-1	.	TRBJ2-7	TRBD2	CASSQVIAASGSYEQYF	TGCGCCAGCAGCCAAGTTATCGCGGCTAGCGGGAGCTACGAGCAGTACTTC
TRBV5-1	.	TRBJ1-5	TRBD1	CASSLGTGPQHF	TGCGCCAGCAGCTTGGGGACAGGGCCCCAGCATTTT
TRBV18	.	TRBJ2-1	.	CASSPAGNEQFF	TGTGCCAGCTCACCAGCGGGCAATGAGCAGTTCTTC
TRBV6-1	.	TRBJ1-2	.	CASSLGEAGYGYTF	TGTGCCAGCAGTTTAGGGGAAGCGGGCTATGGCTACACCTTC
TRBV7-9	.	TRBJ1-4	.	CASSPGNVDNEKLFF	TGTGCCAGCAGCCCAGGGAATGTAGACAATGAAAAACTGTTTTTT
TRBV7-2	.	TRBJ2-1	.	CASSPRRGRGGNEQFF	TGTGCCAGCAGCCCCAGACGTGGGAGGGGGGGTAATGAGCAGTTCTTC
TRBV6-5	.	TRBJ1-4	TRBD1	CATQTTGTGDEKLFF	TGTGCCACCCAGACCACCGGGACAGGGGATGAAAAACTGTTTTTT
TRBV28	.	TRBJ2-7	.	CASSKRTASYEQYF	TGTGCCAGCAGTAAGCGGACAGCGTCCTACGAGCAGTACTTC
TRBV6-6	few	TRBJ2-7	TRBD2	CASSYVAGGPYEQYF	TGTGCCAGCAGTTACGTAGCGGGAGGCCCCTACGAGCAGTACTTC
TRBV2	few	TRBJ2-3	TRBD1	CASSVQGTDTQYF	TGTGCCAGCAGTGTACAGGGGACAGATACGCAGTATTTT
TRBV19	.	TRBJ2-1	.	CASTQHGRKGLGEQFF	TGTGCCAGTACCCAGCATGGGCGGAAAGGACTCGGTGAGCAGTTCTTC